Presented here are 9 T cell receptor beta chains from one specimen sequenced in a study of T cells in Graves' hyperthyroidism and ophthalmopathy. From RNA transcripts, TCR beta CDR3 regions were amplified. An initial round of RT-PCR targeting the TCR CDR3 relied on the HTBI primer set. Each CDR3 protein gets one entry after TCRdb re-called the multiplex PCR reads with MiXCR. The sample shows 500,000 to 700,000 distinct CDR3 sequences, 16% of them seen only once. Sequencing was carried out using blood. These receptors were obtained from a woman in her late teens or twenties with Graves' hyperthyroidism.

CDR3 sequence: CASSVGGVQITGELFF. CDR3 in DNA: TGTGCCAGCAGCGTCGGCGGGGTCCAAATCACCGGGGAGCTGTTTTTT. The V and J genes are TRBV12-3 or TRBV12-4 and TRBJ2-2; maybe TRBD2 (6 bases). The V end was cut by 6 bases, the J end by 4 bases, with 18 bases between. CDR3 length: 16 amino acids.

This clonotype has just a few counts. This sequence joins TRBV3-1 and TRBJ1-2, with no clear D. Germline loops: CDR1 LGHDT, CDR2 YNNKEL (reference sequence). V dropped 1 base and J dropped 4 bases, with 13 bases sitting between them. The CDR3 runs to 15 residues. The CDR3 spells CASSQVRLTGYGYTF. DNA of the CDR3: TGTGCCAGCAGCCAAGTTCGTTTAACCGGCTATGGCTACACCTTC.

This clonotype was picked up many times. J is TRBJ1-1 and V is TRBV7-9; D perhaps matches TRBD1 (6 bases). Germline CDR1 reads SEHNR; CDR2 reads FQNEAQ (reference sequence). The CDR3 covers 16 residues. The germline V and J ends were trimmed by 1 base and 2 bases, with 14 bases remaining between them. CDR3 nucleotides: TGTGCCAGCAGCTTAGAATTTTGGGACACAAACACTGAAGCTTTCTTT. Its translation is CASSLEFWDTNTEAFF.

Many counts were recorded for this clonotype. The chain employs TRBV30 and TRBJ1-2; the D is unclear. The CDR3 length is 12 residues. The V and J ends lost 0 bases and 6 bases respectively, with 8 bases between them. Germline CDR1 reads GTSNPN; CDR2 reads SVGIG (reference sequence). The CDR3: CAWSVSGDGYTF. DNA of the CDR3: TGTGCCTGGAGTGTTTCCGGGGATGGCTACACCTTC.

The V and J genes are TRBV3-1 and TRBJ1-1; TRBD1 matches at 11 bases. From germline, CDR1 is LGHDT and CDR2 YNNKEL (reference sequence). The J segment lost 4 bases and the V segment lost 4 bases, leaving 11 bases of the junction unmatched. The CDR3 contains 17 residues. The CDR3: CASSPRTGGVSSTEAFF. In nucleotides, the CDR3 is TGTGCCAGCAGCCCTAGGACAGGGGGCGTTAGTAGCACTGAAGCTTTCTTT. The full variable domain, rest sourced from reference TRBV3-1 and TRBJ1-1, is DTAVSQTPKYLVTQMGNDKSIKCEQNLGHDTMYWYKQDSKKFLKIMFSYNNKELIINETVPNRFSPKSPDKAHLNLHINSLELGDSAVYFCASSPRTGGVSSTEAFFGQGTRLTVV.

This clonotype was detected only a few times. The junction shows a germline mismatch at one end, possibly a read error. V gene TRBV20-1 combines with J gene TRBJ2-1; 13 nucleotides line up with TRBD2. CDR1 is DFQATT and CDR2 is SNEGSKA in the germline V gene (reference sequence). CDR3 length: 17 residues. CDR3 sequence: CSASSTSGGAAYNEQLF. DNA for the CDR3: TGCAGTGCTAGTAGTACTAGCGGGGGGGCCGCCTACAATGAGCAGCTCTTC.

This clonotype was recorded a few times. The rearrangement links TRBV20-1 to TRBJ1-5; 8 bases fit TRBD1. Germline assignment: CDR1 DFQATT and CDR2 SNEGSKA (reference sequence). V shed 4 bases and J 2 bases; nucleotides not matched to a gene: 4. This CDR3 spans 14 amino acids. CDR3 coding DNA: TGCAGTGCTAAGGGACAGGCAGGCAATCAGCCCCAGCATTTT. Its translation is CSAKGQAGNQPQHF.

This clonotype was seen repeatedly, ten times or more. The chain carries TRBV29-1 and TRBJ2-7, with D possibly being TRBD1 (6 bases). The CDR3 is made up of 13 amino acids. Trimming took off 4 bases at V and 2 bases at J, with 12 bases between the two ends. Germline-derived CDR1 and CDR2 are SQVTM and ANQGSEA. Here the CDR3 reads CSVVRTATYEQYF. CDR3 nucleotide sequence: TGCAGCGTTGTAAGGACAGCGACCTACGAGCAGTACTTC.

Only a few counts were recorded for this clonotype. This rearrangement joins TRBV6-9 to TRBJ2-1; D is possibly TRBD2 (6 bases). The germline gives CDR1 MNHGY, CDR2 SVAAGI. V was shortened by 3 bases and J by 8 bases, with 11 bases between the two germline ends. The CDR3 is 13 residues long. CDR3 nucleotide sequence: TGTGCCAGCAGTTACGGGCGACTAGATGAGCAGTTCTTC. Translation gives CASSYGRLDEQFF.